This section outlines one T cell receptor (beta chain) sequence together with its context. This sample stems from a study of blood T cell repertoires in COVID-19. In the study overall: The United States, Italy and Spain supplied acute and convalescent COVID-19 samples. The cDNA or gDNA used as material had been derived from T cells, B-cell-depleted T cells, or PBMCs.

Source study methods: Amplification with reference gene primers provided the estimates of nucleated cell counts. Clones were sequenced by immunoSEQ multiplex PCR, and TCRdb holds only the in-frame ones, with some missing. D and trimming come from the DNA, and the V and J calls and clone size come from that table. The sample has about 260,000 clones; over 75% are singletons. The origin of this receptor is a human donor in a cohort sampled during active COVID-19. Material: peripheral blood.

CDR3 sequence: CASSFVEDRGYTF. CDR3 DNA sequence: TGTGCCAGCAGCTTCGTGGAGGACCGCGGCTACACCTTC. V is TRBV13 and J is TRBJ1-2; D uncertain. From germline, CDR1 is PRHDT and CDR2 FYEKMQ (reference sequence). The CDR3 sequence is 13 residues long. V was cut by 3 bases and J by 8 bases, with 13 bases left in between.